The subject of this entry is one T cell receptor beta chain. The antigen remains undetermined. CDR1 and CDR2 (germline): LGHDT, YNNKEL (reference sequence). V shed 1 base and J shed 4 bases, with 14 bases lying between them. This CDR3 comprises 16 residues. Produced via immunoSEQ multiplex PCR; TCRdb's table is partial and in-frame only. The table has about 97,000 clones, around nine tenths seen once; the top ten hold approximately 1.3%. The sample comes from a study of T cell responses to AZD1222 COVID-19 vaccine. Background on the study: Second-dose schedules of about 4 or about 12 weeks were combined.

General study findings and limits: Dominant at 160-218 and 743-854, vaccine-associated CD4 TCRs also spanned spike. AZD1222 recipients seropositive at baseline numbered only five to seven. Females made up more of the donors, who were largely white British, and clonal diversity may have come out too low.

The chain employs TRBV3-1 (or the pseudogene TRBV3-2) and TRBJ2-1; tentatively, D is TRBD2 (6 bases). This TCR derives from an adult in good health. The sequences come from peripheral blood, collected on day 0 of AZD1222 vaccination. DNA for the CDR3: TGTGCCAGCAGCCAAGCTCCGGCGGGGCCTTACAATGAGCAGTTCTTC. Its protein product is CASSQAPAGPYNEQFF.